The rows below give T cell receptor beta chains drawn from one sample of a study of Ad26.COV2.S vaccination and SARS-CoV-2 variants. Assay used: immunoSEQ multiplex PCR; TCRdb lists only in-frame clones, some missing. Of under 550,000 clones in the sample, 75% to 95% were seen once. Source: peripheral blood, taken in a trial of Ad26.COV2.S vaccine versus placebo. The receptor source for this set is a person between 18 and 60 years old who received the Ad26.COV2.S COVID-19 vaccine or a placebo. CDR3s include the opening cysteine and the closing phenylalanine or tryptophan. The order of the fields is V gene, D gene, J gene, clone size, CDR3 DNA, CDR3 protein. D genes are given only for firm matches. Size is omitted from some rows. Given values are once, few, many or a class for expanded clones.

v_call: TRBV27; d_call: TRBD1; j_call: TRBJ2-3; clone_size: .; cdr3_nt: TGTGCCAGCAGTTTGGCAGGGGGCCTGGTAGATACGCAGTATTTT; cdr3_aa: CASSLAGGLVDTQYF
v_call: TRBV4-3; d_call: TRBD2; j_call: TRBJ2-7; clone_size: .; cdr3_nt: TGCGCCAGCAGCCAAGGGGCTAGCGGGTCTTCTTACGAGCAGTACTTC; cdr3_aa: CASSQGASGSSYEQYF
v_call: TRBV7-6; d_call: TRBD2; j_call: TRBJ2-7; clone_size: .; cdr3_nt: TGTGCCAGCAGCTTAAGGGCCCGTCCCGGGCTAGCGGACTCCTACGAGCAGTACTTC; cdr3_aa: CASSLRARPGLADSYEQYF
v_call: TRBV9; d_call: TRBD1; j_call: TRBJ1-2; clone_size: .; cdr3_nt: TGTGCCAGCAGCGTAGGGTCAGGGGGGACGATCTATGGCTACACCTTC; cdr3_aa: CASSVGSGGTIYGYTF
v_call: TRBV5-4; d_call: TRBD2; j_call: TRBJ2-5; clone_size: .; cdr3_nt: TGTGCCAGCAGCGGACCGGGACTAGTGGCTACCCAAGAGACCCAGTACTTC; cdr3_aa: CASSGPGLVATQETQYF
v_call: TRBV4-3; d_call: TRBD2; j_call: TRBJ2-1; clone_size: .; cdr3_nt: TGCGCCAGCAGCCAAGATCGGACTAGCGGGAGGTCCTACAATGAGCAGTTCTTC; cdr3_aa: CASSQDRTSGRSYNEQFF
v_call: TRBV19; d_call: TRBD2; j_call: TRBJ2-1; clone_size: .; cdr3_nt: TGTGCCAGTAGTTTCTCCGGGACTAGCCCTTCTACGAATGAGCAGTTCTTC; cdr3_aa: CASSFSGTSPSTNEQFF
v_call: TRBV6-5; d_call: .; j_call: TRBJ1-1; clone_size: few; cdr3_nt: TGTGCCAGCACCAAACAGGGGAACACTGAAGCTTTCTTT; cdr3_aa: CASTKQGNTEAFF
v_call: TRBV6-2/TRBV6-3; d_call: .; j_call: TRBJ2-1; clone_size: once; cdr3_nt: TGTGCCAGCAGTCAAAATCCACCTTCCTACAATGAGCAGTTCTTC; cdr3_aa: CASSQNPPSYNEQFF
v_call: TRBV7-2; d_call: TRBD1; j_call: TRBJ2-7; clone_size: .; cdr3_nt: TGTGCCAGCAATGACAGGGTTGGTGAGCAGTACTTC; cdr3_aa: CASNDRVGEQYF
v_call: TRBV2; d_call: TRBD2; j_call: TRBJ2-5; clone_size: few; cdr3_nt: TGTGCCAGCAGAAGACTAGCGGGAGCAGAGACCCAGTACTTC; cdr3_aa: CASRRLAGAETQYF
v_call: TRBV4-1; d_call: .; j_call: TRBJ1-1; clone_size: .; cdr3_nt: TGCGCCAGCAGCCACCTAGTGGGGACACCCCGAATTAGGAGCACTGAAGCTTTCTTT; cdr3_aa: CASSHLVGTPRIRSTEAFF